These T cell receptor beta chains were read from a single sample in a study of T-cell memory formation after mild COVID-19. MiXCR, run by TCRdb on the 5' RACE reads, gives a single entry per CDR3 protein. Of 360,000 or so distinct CDR3 sequences listed, around 27% were seen once; the top ten hold approximately 12%. Sequencing was performed on PBMCs or a T cell subset sorted from them (not recorded which). The receptors shown here come from an adult woman who had mild COVID-19 (a few samples of this study predate the infection). Cell type and time point are not known. CDR3s include the opening cysteine and the closing phenylalanine or tryptophan. A D gene is named only where the DNA matches it firmly. The size of a clone is reported for some rows only, either as once, few or many, or as a class for expanded clones.

d_call	v_call	j_call	clone_size	cdr3_aa	cdr3_nt
-	TRBV19	TRBJ2-2	-	CASSELWTPGELFF	TGTGCCAGTAGTGAACTGTGGACCCCCGGGGAGCTGTTTTTT
-	TRBV20-1	TRBJ2-3	few	CSAEGRGPGSDTQYF	TGCAGTGCTGAGGGTCGGGGGCCGGGATCAGATACGCAGTATTTT
-	TRBV28	TRBJ1-2	-	CGPQSLNYGYTF	TGTGGCCCACAGAGCCTTAACTATGGCTACACCTTC
-	TRBV11-1	TRBJ2-1	-	CASSNLAFEQFF	TGTGCCAGCAGCAATCTAGCCTTTGAGCAGTTCTTC
TRBD2	TRBV3-1	TRBJ2-1	few	CASSALGGGREFF	TGTGCCAGCAGCGCCCTAGGCGGGGGTCGGGAGTTCTTC
TRBD1	TRBV5-1	TRBJ2-4	many	CASSFRGTGNIQYF	TGCGCCAGCAGCTTCAGGGGGACGGGAAACATTCAGTACTTC
-	TRBV18	TRBJ1-5	-	CASSPAGSSNQPQHF	TGTGCCAGCTCACCAGCAGGGAGTAGCAATCAGCCCCAGCATTTT
-	TRBV20-1	TRBJ2-1	-	CSARKGSEQFF	TGCAGTGCTAGGAAGGGGTCTGAGCAGTTCTTC
-	TRBV4-1	TRBJ1-1	few	CASSHLQGNTEAFF	TGCGCCAGCAGCCACCTGCAGGGGAACACTGAAGCTTTCTTT
-	TRBV7-2	TRBJ2-6	-	CASSSRDSGGGANVLTF	TGTGCCAGCAGCTCCCGGGACTCCGGGGGTGGGGCCAACGTCCTGACTTTC
TRBD2	TRBV29-1	TRBJ2-1	-	CSVIRSGSSYNEQFF	TGCAGCGTCATTCGTAGCGGGAGCTCCTACAATGAGCAGTTCTTC
TRBD2	TRBV12-3/TRBV12-4	TRBJ2-7	few	CASSFSSGRAGEQYF	TGTGCCAGCAGTTTTTCAAGTGGGAGGGCCGGAGAGCAGTACTTC
-	TRBV20-1	TRBJ2-7	-	CSASSLGEQYF	TGCAGTGCTAGTTCGCTGGGCGAGCAGTACTTC
TRBD1	TRBV29-1	TRBJ1-2	-	CSVEDRAGYYGYTF	TGCAGCGTTGAGGACAGGGCCGGATACTATGGCTACACCTTC
-	TRBV7-2	TRBJ1-3	-	CASSLESGNTIYF	TGTGCCAGCAGCTTAGAATCTGGAAACACCATATATTTT
-	TRBV2	TRBJ1-5	-	CASSDPGGNHVGNQPQHF	TGTGCCAGCAGTGACCCTGGGGGCAACCATGTCGGCAATCAGCCCCAGCATTTT
-	TRBV5-1	TRBJ1-1	-	CASTPAGWNTEAFF	TGCGCCAGCACCCCGGCAGGATGGAACACTGAAGCTTTCTTT
TRBD1	TRBV12-3/TRBV12-4	TRBJ1-2	-	CASRRDRGFEGYTF	TGTGCCAGCAGGCGGGACAGGGGTTTCGAAGGCTACACCTTC
-	TRBV7-9	TRBJ2-1	-	CASTLIGATSYNEQFF	TGTGCCAGCACGCTTATAGGAGCGACCTCCTACAATGAGCAGTTCTTC
TRBD2	TRBV24-1	TRBJ2-5	few	CATSKRTSGMVETQYF	TGTGCCACCAGTAAACGTACTAGCGGGATGGTGGAGACCCAGTACTTC
TRBD2	TRBV7-9	TRBJ2-1	-	CASSSFRLAGSNEQFF	TGTGCCAGCAGCTCCTTCAGACTAGCGGGTTCGAATGAGCAGTTCTTC
-	TRBV12-3/TRBV12-4	TRBJ2-3	-	CASSLGQERADTQYF	TGTGCCAGCAGTTTGGGGCAGGAGAGAGCAGATACGCAGTATTTT
TRBD2	TRBV28	TRBJ2-7	-	CASRLGTSAAYEQYF	TGTGCCAGCAGGCTAGGGACTAGCGCCGCCTACGAGCAGTACTTC
-	TRBV5-1	TRBJ1-6	few	CASSAEPGGDSPLHF	TGCGCCAGCAGCGCAGAACCGGGCGGAGATTCACCCCTCCACTTT
TRBD2	TRBV5-1	TRBJ2-1	-	CASSGGLAGSEFF	TGCGCCAGCAGCGGGGGGCTAGCGGGATCGGAGTTCTTC
TRBD1	TRBV10-3	TRBJ2-5	few	CAISYRDRDVSGETQYF	TGTGCCATCAGTTACCGGGACAGGGACGTCTCAGGGGAGACCCAGTACTTC
-	TRBV4-1	TRBJ2-1	-	CASSLIGQGTYNEQFF	TGCGCCAGCAGCCTTATAGGGCAGGGAACCTACAATGAGCAGTTCTTC
-	TRBV9	TRBJ1-1	-	CASEPRRGTKAFF	TGTGCCAGCGAGCCAAGGCGGGGCACCAAAGCTTTCTTT
-	TRBV5-1	TRBJ2-7	many	CASSLAGDRPYEQYF	TGCGCCAGCAGCTTGGCCGGAGACAGACCCTACGAGCAGTACTTC
-	TRBV5-1	TRBJ2-3	many	CASSSGTAGDTQYF	TGCGCCAGCAGCTCCGGGACAGCGGGTGATACGCAGTATTTT
-	TRBV7-9	TRBJ2-2	few	CASTPAGFQSGELFF	TGTGCCAGCACCCCGGCGGGCTTCCAATCCGGGGAGCTGTTTTTT
-	TRBV4-2	TRBJ1-6	few	CASSTSRSEPNSPLHF	TGTGCCAGCAGTACCTCTAGAAGCGAGCCTAATTCACCCCTCCACTTT
-	TRBV27	TRBJ2-6	few	CASSTGYPGANVLTF	TGTGCCAGCAGTACAGGGTACCCTGGGGCCAACGTCCTGACTTTC
TRBD2	TRBV10-3	TRBJ2-1	-	CAISETTSGRGGEQFF	TGTGCCATCAGTGAGACAACTAGCGGGAGAGGAGGTGAGCAGTTCTTC
-	TRBV6-2/TRBV6-3	TRBJ1-5	few	CASSRGNYQPQHF	TGTGCCAGCAGCAGGGGCAATTATCAGCCCCAGCATTTT
-	TRBV12-3/TRBV12-4	TRBJ2-1	-	CASSSEGLALLYNEQFF	TGTGCCAGCAGTTCCGAAGGGCTAGCCCTTCTCTACAATGAGCAGTTCTTC
TRBD1	TRBV29-1	TRBJ1-2	-	CSVKDREGYGYTF	TGCAGCGTTAAGGACAGGGAGGGCTATGGCTACACCTTC
TRBD1	TRBV12-3/TRBV12-4	TRBJ2-5	-	CASSRDRATQYF	TGTGCCAGCAGCCGGGACAGGGCGACCCAGTACTTC
TRBD2	TRBV5-6	TRBJ2-3	few	CASSSLTSGAYDTDTQYF	TGTGCCAGCAGCTCGTTAACTAGCGGTGCCTATGACACAGATACGCAGTATTTT
-	TRBV6-4	TRBJ2-7	once	CASSVTGTGYEQYF	TGTGCCAGCAGTGTAACAGGGACGGGCTACGAGCAGTACTTC
-	TRBV7-7	TRBJ2-3	-	CASSLGVARTDTQYF	TGTGCCAGCAGCTTGGGGGTAGCACGCACAGATACGCAGTATTTT
TRBD2	TRBV7-8	TRBJ2-3	many	CASSPKRELSDTQYF	TGTGCCAGCAGCCCCAAGCGGGAGCTCTCAGATACGCAGTATTTT
TRBD2	TRBV29-1	TRBJ2-1	-	CSVEDRLAGPGDEQFF	TGCAGCGTTGAAGATAGACTAGCGGGACCTGGCGATGAGCAGTTCTTC
-	TRBV19	TRBJ2-7	few	CASSMIGVGYEQYF	TGTGCCAGTAGTATGATCGGGGTTGGCTACGAGCAGTACTTC
-	TRBV6-5	TRBJ2-3	-	CASSYPGNTDTQYF	TGTGCCAGCAGTTATCCGGGGAACACAGATACGCAGTATTTT
TRBD2	TRBV18	TRBJ2-4	-	CASSPGGRRNIQYF	TGTGCCAGCTCACCGGGAGGGAGGCGAAACATTCAGTACTTC
TRBD1	TRBV3-1	TRBJ1-1	-	CASSDRVNTEAFF	TGTGCCAGCAGCGACAGGGTAAACACTGAAGCTTTCTTT
TRBD2	TRBV11-3	TRBJ2-1	-	CASSQPGLAVSSYNEQFF	TGTGCCAGCAGCCAACCGGGACTAGCGGTTAGCTCCTACAATGAGCAGTTCTTC
TRBD1	TRBV7-2	TRBJ1-2	-	CASSSRTGRPYGYTF	TGTGCCAGCAGCTCCCGGACAGGGCGCCCCTATGGCTACACCTTC